These 10 T cell receptor beta chains were all obtained from the same sample, sequenced in a study of cytomegalovirus exposure and HLA in healthy donors. The PCR was carried out with 60 Vbeta primers and 13 Jbeta primers. Libraries were prepared by immunoSEQ multiplex PCR; TCRdb keeps only in-frame clonotypes and omits some of them. Here the sample spans around 170,000 clones, about 65% being singletons. Material for sequencing was PBMCs. These receptors came from a girl aged 5 to 17 in good health and CMV-seronegative.

This sequence joins TRBV27 and TRBJ2-3; 11 nucleotides line up with TRBD2. Trimming took 5 bases from V and 2 from J; bases not matched to a gene: 9. The CDR3 is 17 amino acids. Germline values: CDR1 MNHEY, CDR2 SMNVEV (reference sequence). CDR3 nucleotide sequence: TGTGCCAGCAGTCTGGCGGGACTAGCGGACACCACAGATACGCAGTATTTT. Translating gives CASSLAGLADTTDTQYF.

The chain has TRBV14 and TRBJ2-3; a weak D match, TRBD2 (5 bases). From germline, CDR1 is SGHDN and CDR2 FVKESK. The CDR3 has 14 residues. V was cut by 1 base and J by 1 base, with 6 bases left in between. CDR3 bases: TGTGCCAGCAGCCAAGTGCGGGGCACAGATACGCAGTATTTT. Its translation: CASSQVRGTDTQYF.

This clone turned up a few times. V and J are TRBV15 and TRBJ1-6; 9 nucleotides align to TRBD1. V lost 1 base, J lost 10 bases, and 8 bases stayed unmatched. CDR1 is LNHNV and CDR2 is YYDKDF in the germline V gene (reference sequence). The CDR3 is made up of 16 amino acids. CDR3 coding DNA: TGTGCCACCAGCAGAGGGGACAGGGTTATACCATCACCCCTCCACTTT. This codes for CATSRGDRVIPSPLHF.

The gene calls are TRBV5-4 and TRBJ1-2; maybe TRBD1 (6 bases). V lost 4 bases, J lost 8 bases, and 15 bases lay in between. Germline CDR1 and CDR2: SGHNT and YYREEE (reference sequence). The CDR3 length is 13 residues. The CDR3 protein is CASSDSGATGYTF. CDR3 bases: TGTGCCAGCAGCGACTCAGGGGCGACGGGCTACACCTTC.

V and J are TRBV5-1 and TRBJ1-1; D ambiguous. V shed 2 bases and J shed 0 bases, with 14 bases lying between them. There are 16 residues in the CDR3. The germline V gene encodes CDR1 SGHRS and CDR2 YFSETQ. CDR3: CASSLEGSNMNTEAFF. CDR3 coding DNA: TGCGCCAGCAGCTTAGAGGGATCCAACATGAACACTGAAGCTTTCTTT.

The chain employs TRBV5-1 and TRBJ2-3; maybe TRBD2 (7 bases). Germline V gives CDR1 SGHRS, CDR2 YFSETQ. Trimming removed 6 bases from V and 0 bases from J, with 11 bases in between. CDR3 length: 14 amino acids. CDR3 protein: CASKGGPSTDTQYF. The CDR3 DNA sequence: TGCGCCAGCAAGGGGGGGCCTAGCACAGATACGCAGTATTTT. The whole variable domain, remainder taken from reference TRBV5-1 and TRBJ2-3, is KAGVTQTPRYLIKTRGQQVTLSCSPISGHRSVSWYQQTPGQGLQFLFEYFSETQRNKGNFPGRFSGRQFSNSRSEMNVSTLELGDSALYLCASKGGPSTDTQYFGPGTRLTVL.

This clone showed up just a few times. The rearrangement links TRBV6-1 to TRBJ1-2, with 8 bases aligning to TRBD1. The CDR3 spans 11 residues. V was clipped by 8 bases and J by 4 bases; unmatched bases: 0. The germline V gene encodes CDR1 MNHNS and CDR2 SASEGT. CDR3 amino acids: CASGQGYGYTF. The CDR3 DNA follows: TGTGCCAGCGGACAGGGCTATGGCTACACCTTC.

The V and J genes are TRBV6-5 and TRBJ2-4; no clear D gene. Germline values: CDR1 MNHEY, CDR2 SVGAGI. The CDR3 runs to 13 residues. V was shortened by 6 bases and J by 0 bases, with 6 bases between the two germline ends. The CDR3 sequence is CASSEEAKNIQYF. Here the CDR3 DNA reads TGTGCCAGCAGCGAGGAAGCCAAAAACATTCAGTACTTC.

The table lists this clone with a few counts. The chain uses TRBV7-3 and TRBJ2-2; D unclear. Germline CDR1 reads SGHTA; CDR2 reads FQGTGA. The CDR3 runs to 14 residues. Between the trimmed V and J ends, which lost 5 bases and 2 bases, there was a span of 9 bases. CDR3 nucleotides: TGTGCCAGCAGCCAATCGACAAACACCGGGGAGCTGTTTTTT. It translates to CASSQSTNTGELFF.

The CDR3 region is CASSRDSGEAFF. In DNA form, the CDR3 reads TGTGCCAGCAGCCGGGATTCCGGGGAAGCTTTCTTT. V usage is TRBV5-4 and J usage is TRBJ1-1; D is undetermined. V lost 4 bases and J lost 8, with 12 bases in between. Per the germline V gene, CDR1 is SGHNT and CDR2 is YYREEE (reference sequence). The CDR3 extends over 12 amino acids.